A single sample gave rise to the 27 T cell receptor beta chains below, sequenced in a study of regulatory T cells in long-lasting Graves disease. Time point defined: newly diagnosed GD, antithyroid drugs for less than 3 months. The TCR library was made from RNA extracted from PBMCs. Arm-PCR with iRepertoire HTBI primers amplified the CDR3 regions for these TCR beta libraries. TCRdb reprocessed the multiplex PCR reads via MiXCR and lists one record per CDR3 protein. The repertoire holds around 460,000 distinct CDR3 sequences, with around 13% as singletons. These sequences were also reported in another study, on T cells in Graves' hyperthyroidism and ophthalmopathy.

Here the sequenced sample was peripheral blood mononuclear cells (PBMCs), taken at new diagnosis, from a patient treated with antithyroid drugs. The source of these receptors is a woman in her forties or fifties with Graves disease.

This clonotype was seen only a few times. The chain has TRBV6-1 and TRBJ2-7, with D unclear. The V and J ends lost 11 bases and 0 bases respectively, with 14 bases between them. This CDR3 contains 13 residues. CDR1 is MNHNS and CDR2 is SASEGT in the germline V gene. CDR3 loop: CASGPRSSYEQYF. As DNA, the CDR3 is TGTGCCTCCGGACCCCGGAGCTCCTACGAGCAGTACTTC.

This clonotype appeared a few times. The J gene is TRBJ2-2, the V gene TRBV3-1; 10 nucleotides line up with TRBD1. V shed 3 bases and J 6 bases; nucleotides not matched to a gene: 7. This CDR3 contains 16 residues. Germline values: CDR1 LGHDT, CDR2 YNNKEL (reference sequence). The CDR3 coding sequence is TGTGCCAGCAGCCACTACCCGGGACAGGGGTCCGGGGAGCTGTTTTTT. Translation gives CASSHYPGQGSGELFF.

This clonotype was detected many times. The rearrangement uses TRBV4-2 and TRBJ2-7; tentatively, D is TRBD2 (6 bases). From germline, CDR1 is LGHNA and CDR2 YNFKEQ. The CDR3 is 15 amino acids. Trimming pared 2 bases from V and 4 bases from J, leaving 15 bases between. In DNA, the CDR3 is TGTGCCAGCAGCCAACCAGGAGGGCAAGATTACGAGCAGTACTTC. Translation: CASSQPGGQDYEQYF.

The CDR3 loop reads CSAPPGQGSNQPQHF. Here the CDR3 DNA reads TGCAGTGCTCCACCCGGACAGGGGTCCAATCAGCCCCAGCATTTT. V is TRBV20-1 and J is TRBJ1-5; 9 bases line up with TRBD1. V shed 5 bases and J 3 bases; nucleotides not matched to a gene: 8. Germline loops: CDR1 DFQATT, CDR2 SNEGSKA (reference sequence). This CDR3 contains 15 residues.

This clonotype was picked up many times. This chain connects TRBV28 to TRBJ1-3, with no clear D. Germline loops: CDR1 MDHEN, CDR2 SYDVKM. V was clipped by 6 bases and J by 0 bases, with 18 bases between them. This CDR3 is built from 17 residues. The CDR3 DNA follows: TGTGCCAGCAGCCCCCGGACCCAGATCACCTCTGGAAACACCATATATTTT. This gives the protein CASSPRTQITSGNTIYF.

This clonotype has only a few counts. The chain carries TRBV6-1 and TRBJ2-3; D possibly corresponds to TRBD2 (6 bases). Trimming cost V 2 bases and J 5 bases, with 17 bases left between them. Germline V gives CDR1 MNHNS, CDR2 SASEGT. CDR3 size: 16 residues. Here the CDR3 reads CASSEWAGRSIDTQYF. Written as DNA, the CDR3 is TGTGCCAGCAGTGAATGGGCGGGAAGGAGTATAGATACGCAGTATTTT.

This chain connects TRBV5-1 to TRBJ2-2, with 11 nucleotides matching TRBD2. Germline V lookup: CDR1 SGHRS, CDR2 YFSETQ. V shed 0 bases, J shed 6 bases, and the junction held 4 bases outside the gene matches. The CDR3 spans 16 residues. The CDR3 DNA sequence: TGCGCCAGCAGCTTGGAGACTAGCGGGAAAGCCGGGGAGCTGTTTTTT. Translating gives CASSLETSGKAGELFF.

In its sample, this clonotype was seen many times. The V and J genes are TRBV28 and TRBJ1-5; D is ambiguous. CDR3 length: 11 residues. Looked up from germline, CDR1 is MDHEN and CDR2 is SYDVKM. V lost 10 bases to trimming and J lost 0 bases, with 4 bases between them. The CDR3 protein is CATSSNQPQHF. The CDR3, as DNA: TGTGCCACCTCTAGCAATCAGCCCCAGCATTTT.

This clonotype came up a few times. The genes are TRBV29-1 and TRBJ2-5; D unresolved. The germline V gene has CDR1 SQVTM and CDR2 ANQGSEA. The CDR3 runs to 13 residues. The ends were cut back, 7 bases at V and 5 bases at J, with 17 bases in the middle. The CDR3 loop reads CSAGPTRMETQYF. Written as DNA, the CDR3 is TGCAGCGCTGGACCCACCAGGATGGAGACCCAGTACTTC.

The sample holds many counts of this clonotype. The chain joins TRBV6-5 to TRBJ1-4; no definite D call. Trimming stripped 2 bases from V and 7 bases from J, with 14 bases between. CDR1 and CDR2 (germline): MNHEY, SVGAGI. This CDR3 is built from 15 residues. In DNA, the CDR3 is TGTGCCAGCAGTTACAATGGGCCACGACCTGAAAAACTGTTTTTT. It yields the protein CASSYNGPRPEKLFF.

This clonotype was counted ten times or more. The chain employs TRBV28 and TRBJ2-7, with 9 bases that match TRBD1. The V gene's germline CDR1 is MDHEN and CDR2 SYDVKM. With 8 bases clipped from V and 3 bases from J, the junction kept 8 bases outside the gene matches. This CDR3 comprises 14 residues. The CDR3 DNA follows: TGTGCCAGCCAAAATCCGGACAGGGGCTACGAGCAGTACTTC. Amino acids: CASQNPDRGYEQYF.

In this sample, this clonotype turned up a few times. V is TRBV3-1 and J is TRBJ2-1, with 11 bases aligning to TRBD2. This CDR3 region has 17 residues. Germline CDR1 reads LGHDT; CDR2 reads YNNKEL (reference sequence). After removal of 2 bases from V and 1 base from J, the junction contained 4 bases not matched to a gene. As DNA, the CDR3 is TGTGCCAGCAGCCAACCGGGACTAGCGGAATCCTACAATGAGCAGTTCTTC. This encodes CASSQPGLAESYNEQFF.

This clonotype showed up many times. The J gene is TRBJ2-1, the V gene TRBV20-1, with 9 bases fitting TRBD1. Losses at the gene ends were 0 bases for V and 9 bases for J; bases not matched to a gene: 12. This CDR3 has 16 residues. The germline gives CDR1 DFQATT, CDR2 SNEGSKA (reference sequence). Here the CDR3 reads CSARDRRGTGLSEQFF. The CDR3 DNA sequence: TGCAGTGCTAGAGATCGGAGGGGGACAGGGCTTAGTGAGCAGTTCTTC.

The chain joins TRBV28 to TRBJ1-5; no reliable D call. Germline V gene data show CDR1 as MDHEN and CDR2 as SYDVKM. The CDR3 is 13 amino acids. Trimming pared 7 bases from V and 7 bases from J, leaving 14 bases between. The CDR3 reads CASKRMPNQPQHF. The CDR3 region has the DNA TGTGCCAGCAAAAGGATGCCCAACCAGCCCCAGCATTTT.

This clonotype has ten or more counts. The rearrangement joins TRBV6-2 or TRBV6-3 to TRBJ2-2; D is undetermined. Germline assignment: CDR1 MNHEY and CDR2 SVGEGT. CDR3 length equals 14 residues. The V end was cut by 2 bases, the J end by 3 bases, with 7 bases between. CDR3 residues: CASSYKFYTGELFF. The CDR3 DNA sequence: TGTGCCAGCAGTTACAAATTCTACACCGGGGAGCTGTTTTTT.

The V call is TRBV7-9, the J call TRBJ2-3, with 13 bases that match TRBD2. J was trimmed by 5 bases and V by 4 bases; bases with no gene match: 3. This CDR3 has 15 residues. Germline V gene data show CDR1 as SEHNR and CDR2 as FQNEAQ (reference sequence). As DNA, the CDR3 is TGTGCCAGCAGCTCCGGGACTAGCGGGGAAGATACGCAGTATTTT. It yields the protein CASSSGTSGEDTQYF.

This chain uses TRBV7-2 with TRBJ2-6, with D maybe TRBD2 (5 bases). The ends were cut back, 5 bases at V and 1 base at J, with 12 bases in the middle. The germline gives CDR1 SGHTA, CDR2 FQGNSA. The CDR3 is made up of 16 amino acids. DNA of the CDR3: TGTGCCAGCAGCCTCTTACTAGGTTCTGGGGCCAACGTCCTGACTTTC. Protein product: CASSLLLGSGANVLTF.

Concerning this clonotype itself: Since a much larger clone is just one base distant, this may be a read error. CDR3 sequence: CASRLNRDGTYGYAF. The CDR3 nucleotides read TGTGCCAGCAGATTAAACCGGGATGGGACCTATGGCTACGCCTTC. The gene calls are TRBV6-1 and TRBJ1-2, with D maybe TRBD1 (5 bases). The CDR3 has 15 amino acids. Germline V gene sequence: CDR1 MNHNS, CDR2 SASEGT.

The V and J genes are TRBV7-9 and TRBJ2-7; possibly TRBD2 for D (5 bases). From germline, CDR1 is SEHNR and CDR2 FQNEAQ (reference sequence). The ends were cut back, 2 bases at V and 7 bases at J, with 15 bases in the middle. This CDR3 is built from 14 residues. The CDR3 loop reads CASSLPRDSREQYF. The CDR3 DNA reads TGTGCCAGCAGCTTACCCCGGGATAGCCGGGAGCAGTACTTC.

In its sample, this clonotype was seen a few times. The rearrangement links TRBV27 to TRBJ2-3; D tentatively reads TRBD1 or TRBD2 (5 bases each). The CDR3 extends over 16 amino acids. Germline V gene data show CDR1 as MNHEY and CDR2 as SMNVEV (reference sequence). V was clipped by 4 bases and J by 0 bases, with 14 bases between them. The CDR3 coding sequence is TGTGCCAGCAGTTCTCAGGCCGGGACCAGCACAGATACGCAGTATTTT. It specifies CASSSQAGTSTDTQYF.

This clonotype was seen at least ten times. The chain carries TRBV12-3 or TRBV12-4 and TRBJ2-1; 10 bases are shared with TRBD2. This CDR3 spans 17 amino acids. With V trimmed by 7 bases and J by 7 bases, 16 bases remained unmatched. The CDR3: CASTLGSASGSGNEQFF. DNA of the CDR3: TGTGCCAGCACCCTGGGGTCGGCTAGCGGGAGCGGGAATGAGCAGTTCTTC.

To note about this clonotype: A read error may be the cause here, since a much bigger clone is one base away. The chain links TRBV29-1 to TRBJ2-5; TRBD2 might be the D (6 bases). V shed 1 base and J shed 11 bases, with 26 bases lying between them. CDR3 size: 16 residues. Per germline, CDR1 SQVTM and CDR2 ANQGSEA. The CDR3 sequence: CSVEATRPHSYNEQYF. CDR3 DNA sequence: TGCAGCGTTGAAGCGACTAGACCTCATTCCTACAATGAGCAGTACTTC.

This clonotype was picked up many times. The chain carries TRBV2 and TRBJ1-6; 7 nucleotides line up with TRBD1. V shed 6 bases, J shed 6 bases, and the junction held 8 bases outside the gene matches. CDR1 SNHLY and CDR2 FYNNEI come from the germline V gene. This CDR3 contains 15 residues. CDR3 region: CASRPQDRVNSPLHF. The CDR3 DNA reads as TGTGCCAGCAGACCCCAAGACAGGGTTAATTCACCCCTCCACTTT.

This clonotype was observed many times. This chain joins TRBV7-9 and TRBJ1-4; 8 nucleotides line up with TRBD1. V dropped 3 bases and J dropped 0; count of bases not matched to a gene: 6. Germline CDR1 reads SEHNR; CDR2 reads FQNEAQ (reference sequence). This CDR3 spans 17 amino acids. The CDR3 DNA follows: TGTGCCAGCAGCTTGACAGGGGACCTTGCAACTAATGAAAAACTGTTTTTT. Amino acid sequence: CASSLTGDLATNEKLFF.

This clonotype was observed a handful of times. V is TRBV5-5 and J is TRBJ1-4; D is uncertain. Germline V CDR1 and CDR2: SGHKS, YYEKEE (reference sequence). The CDR3 runs 15 residues. V lost 5 bases, J lost 8 bases, and 19 bases lay in between. CDR3 DNA: TGTGCCAGCAGAGGACGGGGTAGGAGTCGAGAAAAACTGTTTTTT. As protein: CASRGRGRSREKLFF.

This clonotype has a count of ten or more. This chain joins TRBV18 and TRBJ2-2; 9 nucleotides line up with TRBD2. Germline trimming cut 9 bases from V and 13 bases from J; bases unmatched to any gene: 9. CDR3 size: 12 residues. Germline lookup yields CDR1 KGHSH and CDR2 LQKENI. The CDR3, as DNA: TGTGCCAGTTCATCCAGCGGGAGGAGGCTGTTTTTT. Translation: CASSSSGRRLFF. The complete variable domain, with remaining parts taken from reference TRBV18 and TRBJ2-2, reads NAGVMQNPRHLVRRRGQEARLRCSPMKGHSHVYWYRQLPEEGLKFMVYLQKENIIDESGMPKERFSAEFPKEGPSILRIQQVVRGDSAAYFCASSSSGRRLFFGEGSRLTVL.

Regarding this clonotype: Given a much more abundant clone one base away, this may be a read error. The rearrangement joins TRBV3-1 to TRBJ2-2, with D unclear. The CDR3 has 12 residues. Germline V gives CDR1 LGHDT, CDR2 YNNKEL (reference sequence). DNA of the CDR3: TGTGTCAGCAGCCCAGCTGCAGGGGAGCTGTTTTTT. This sequence encodes CVSSPAAGELFF.